Listed here are 31 T cell receptor beta chains from one sample, sequenced in a study of shared clonotypes between healthy human individuals. Here immunoSEQ multiplex PCR was the method, and the copy in TCRdb shows in-frame clones only, minus some. The data hold about 980,000 clones, with roughly 72% observed a single time. Input material: memory CD4+ T cells sorted from blood. Documented subset: CD45RA-negative fraction. These receptor sequences come from a man aged 18-30 years in good health.

This rearrangement joins TRBV7-9 to TRBJ1-6; D not resolved. This CDR3 comprises 14 residues. Germline values: CDR1 SEHNR, CDR2 FQNEAQ (reference sequence). Trimming took off 1 base at V and 5 bases at J, with 6 bases between the two ends. CDR3 DNA: TGTGCCAGCAGCTTAGAATCAAATAATTCACCCCTCCACTTT. This sequence encodes CASSLESNNSPLHF.

The rearrangement uses TRBV28 and TRBJ2-1, with D perhaps matching TRBD1 (6 bases). This CDR3 has 13 residues. Trimming pared 2 bases from V and 8 bases from J, leaving 10 bases between. Germline assignment: CDR1 MDHEN and CDR2 SYDVKM. CDR3 loop: CASSLTTGYEQFF. The CDR3 DNA reads as TGTGCCAGCAGTTTAACAACAGGGTATGAGCAGTTCTTC.

The chain combines TRBV28 with TRBJ2-3, with 8 bases identical to TRBD2. The length of the CDR3 is 16 residues. With V trimmed by 6 bases and J by 1 base, 9 bases remained unmatched. Germline CDR1 reads MDHEN; CDR2 reads SYDVKM. This CDR3 is CASSSPGAGGTDTQYF. The CDR3 nucleotides are TGTGCCAGCAGCTCCCCAGGAGCGGGGGGCACAGATACGCAGTATTTT.

This rearrangement joins TRBV7-2 to TRBJ1-5, with D perhaps TRBD1 (6 bases). The CDR3 extends over 16 amino acids. CDR1 SGHTA and CDR2 FQGNSA come from the germline V gene. The V end lost 1 base, the J end lost 7 bases, and 17 bases lay between the germline ends. In DNA, the CDR3 is TGTGCCAGCAGCTTAGGTAGAAGCGGGGGGGCCCAGCCCCAGCATTTT. Its protein product is CASSLGRSGGAQPQHF. Full variable domain (outside the CDR3, taken from reference TRBV7-2 and TRBJ1-5): GAGVSQSPSNKVTEKGKDVELRCDPISGHTALYWYRQSLGQGLEFLIYFQGNSAPDKSGLPSDRFSAERTGGSVSTLTIQRTQQEDSAVYLCASSLGRSGGAQPQHFGDGTRLSIL.

This chain links TRBV7-9 with TRBJ2-2, with D unresolved. Germline V CDR1 and CDR2: SEHNR, FQNEAQ (reference sequence). Trimming took 0 bases from V and 0 from J, leaving 5 bases between them. This CDR3 has 15 amino acids. The CDR3 coding sequence is TGTGCCAGCAGCTTAGCACTAACGAACACCGGGGAGCTGTTTTTT. Protein sequence: CASSLALTNTGELFF.

For this clone: The junction does not match germline at one end; this may be a read error. The V and J genes are TRBV10-3 and TRBJ2-7; 8 bases fit TRBD2. Germline lookup yields CDR1 ENHRY and CDR2 SYGVKD. CDR3 length: 11 amino acids. CDR3: CATSSGIEQYF. The CDR3 DNA reads as TGTGCCACCAGTAGCGGGATCGAGCAGTACTTC.

This clone was observed a few times. The gene calls are TRBV18 and TRBJ2-5, with 9 bases matching TRBD2. Germline V gene lookup returns CDR1 KGHSH and CDR2 LQKENI. This CDR3 has 15 amino acids. Trimming cost V 6 bases and J 4 bases; bases outside gene matches: 9. The CDR3 coding sequence is TGTGCCAGCTCCCTCGTCATGACTAGCGGAGAGACCCAGTACTTC. Its protein is CASSLVMTSGETQYF.

This rearrangement joins TRBV9 to TRBJ2-7; unclear D gene. The germline V gene encodes CDR1 SGDLS and CDR2 YYNGEE. The CDR3 is 11 amino acids. Trimming removed 6 bases from V and 3 bases from J, with 7 bases in between. CDR3 DNA sequence: TGTGCCAGCACCCCCTTCTACGAGCAGTACTTC. Residues: CASTPFYEQYF.

This clone showed up many times. CDR3 sequence reads: CASSYSSLSGANVLTF. The CDR3, as DNA: TGTGCCAGCAGTTACTCGTCACTCTCTGGGGCCAACGTCCTGACTTTC. The J gene is TRBJ2-6, the V gene TRBV6-5; D unresolved. V was cut by 0 bases and J by 0 bases, with 6 bases left in between. From germline, CDR1 is MNHEY and CDR2 SVGAGI. The CDR3 loop spans 16 amino acids.

This chain links TRBV6-5 with TRBJ1-2; TRBD1 aligns across 7 bases. From germline, CDR1 is MNHEY and CDR2 SVGAGI. The CDR3 sequence is 11 residues long. Trimming at V came to 8 bases and at J to 7 bases, leaving 4 bases not matched to a gene. For the CDR3, the DNA is TGTGCCAGCCAGCAGGGGGGTGGCTACACCTTC. This gives the protein CASQQGGGYTF.

The V call is TRBV18, the J call TRBJ1-3, with D perhaps TRBD1 (6 bases). Trimming stripped 6 bases from V and 0 bases from J, with 18 bases between. Germline V gene lookup returns CDR1 KGHSH and CDR2 LQKENI. The CDR3 sequence is 17 residues long. CDR3 loop: CASSSTGPTLSGNTIYF. The DNA of the CDR3 is TGTGCCAGCTCCTCCACAGGGCCGACCCTCTCTGGAAACACCATATATTTT.

The table lists this clone with many counts. This CDR3 is also generated by other DNA sequences in the sample. The chain couples TRBV6-1 to TRBJ2-3, with a possible D match to TRBD1 (6 bases). The CDR3 is made up of 13 amino acids. CDR1 and CDR2 (germline): MNHNS, SASEGT. Trimming removed 6 bases from V and 0 bases from J, with 7 bases in between. CDR3 nucleotide sequence: TGTGCCAGCAGAGACAGGAGCACAGATACGCAGTATTTT. It translates to CASRDRSTDTQYF.

The chain has TRBV5-1 and TRBJ2-2; 12 positions agree with TRBD2. CDR3 length: 16 amino acids. Germline CDR1 is SGHRS and CDR2 is YFSETQ. V shed 4 bases and J 4 bases; nucleotides not matched to a gene: 5. CDR3 sequence reads: CASSQLAGGFTGELFF. The CDR3 nucleotides read TGCGCCAGCAGCCAACTAGCGGGGGGTTTCACCGGGGAGCTGTTTTTT.

The sample holds one count of this clone. The chain couples TRBV7-8 to TRBJ1-3; D gene uncertain. The CDR3 has 15 amino acids. V was pared by 1 base and J by 0 bases, with 7 bases between. Germline V gene lookup returns CDR1 SGHVS and CDR2 FQNEAQ. The CDR3, as DNA: TGTGCCAGCAGCTTAGGAGGGAGCTCTGGAAACACCATATATTTT. Its translation: CASSLGGSSGNTIYF. The full variable domain, with the rest looked up from reference TRBV7-8 and TRBJ1-3, is GAGVSQSPRYKVAKRGQDVALRCDPISGHVSLFWYQQALGQGPEFLTYFQNEAQLDKSGLPSDRFFAERPEGSVSTLKIQRTQQEDSAVYLCASSLGGSSGNTIYFGEGSWLTVV.

The rearrangement links TRBV5-5 to TRBJ2-3; D tentatively reads TRBD1 or TRBD2 (5 bases each). The CDR3 is 15 residues long. CDR1 and CDR2 from the germline V gene are SGHKS and YYEKEE (reference sequence). Trimming stripped 0 bases from V and 4 bases from J, with 12 bases between. The CDR3 DNA is TGTGCCAGCAGCTTGGGTGGGGGATTAGCAGATACGCAGTATTTT. It yields the protein CASSLGGGLADTQYF.

The chain recombines TRBV10-3 with TRBJ1-3; tentative D call: TRBD1 (6 bases). The CDR3 has 19 amino acids. The ends were cut back, 0 bases at V and 4 bases at J, with 22 bases in the middle. Germline V gene lookup returns CDR1 ENHRY and CDR2 SYGVKD. The CDR3 sequence is CAISESSGGRRPSGNTIYF. In DNA form, the CDR3 reads TGTGCCATCAGTGAGTCTTCCGGGGGGCGAAGACCGTCCGGAAACACCATATATTTT.

This clone was observed a few times. The V and J genes are TRBV5-6 and TRBJ2-2; D not certain. The CDR3 extends over 13 amino acids. V dropped 3 bases and J dropped 5 bases, with 8 bases sitting between them. Germline CDR1 is SGHDT and CDR2 is YYEEEE. CDR3 in DNA: TGTGCCAGCAGCTCCGACCCTACCGGGGAGCTGTTTTTT. It yields the protein CASSSDPTGELFF.

This clone was recorded a few times. The V gene is TRBV18, the J gene TRBJ2-3; D is unclear. The CDR3 runs 15 residues. The V gene lost 0 bases and the J gene lost 5 bases, with 12 bases spanning the gap. Germline CDR1 and CDR2: KGHSH and LQKENI. DNA for the CDR3: TGTGCCAGCTCACCACCATTCCCCGTTGGAGATACGCAGTATTTT. It is translated as CASSPPFPVGDTQYF.

The chain recombines TRBV30 with TRBJ2-4; maybe TRBD1 (6 bases). The CDR3 runs 13 residues. The V and J ends lost 4 bases and 9 bases respectively, with 16 bases between them. CDR1 and CDR2 (germline): GTSNPN, SVGIG (reference sequence). The CDR3 reads CAWTSRGSGIQYF. The CDR3 DNA is TGTGCCTGGACTTCAAGGGGGTCGGGCATTCAGTACTTC.

This clone was found once. The V and J genes are TRBV12-2 and TRBJ2-3; the table's TRBD2 call for D was not verified on the DNA. TRBV12-2 is a pseudogene locus. CDR3 length equals 18 residues. CDR3 bases: TGTGCAAGTCGCTTAGCGGTGCGGGGGGGCCCTAGCACAGATACGCAGTATTTT. Translating gives CASRLAVRGGPSTDTQYF.

The chain carries TRBV27 and TRBJ1-3; D not certain. V was pared by 6 bases and J by 1 base, with 7 bases between. The CDR3 sequence is 13 residues long. The V gene's germline CDR1 is MNHEY and CDR2 SMNVEV (reference sequence). Here the CDR3 reads CASRELSGNTIYF. The DNA of the CDR3 is TGTGCCAGCAGAGAACTATCTGGAAACACCATATATTTT.

This clone was detected a few times. V usage is TRBV30 and J usage is TRBJ1-6; D gene uncertain. Germline V CDR1 and CDR2: GTSNPN, SVGIG (reference sequence). The V end lost 8 bases, the J end lost 5 bases, and 19 bases lay between the germline ends. This CDR3 is 15 amino acids long. DNA of the CDR3: TGTGCCACCAACGTTTGGGCCGGCGATAATTCACCCCTCCACTTT. It is translated as CATNVWAGDNSPLHF.

This clone was found a few times. V usage is TRBV19 and J usage is TRBJ1-5; D unresolved. Per germline, CDR1 LNHDA and CDR2 SQIVND (reference sequence). The CDR3 totals 13 residues. The V and J ends lost 4 bases and 7 bases respectively, with 11 bases between them. The CDR3 sequence: CASSTQSKQPQHF. The CDR3 DNA reads TGTGCCAGTAGTACACAAAGTAAACAGCCCCAGCATTTT.

This clone has more than one count but fewer than ten. This chain uses TRBV28 with TRBJ1-1; TRBD1 matches 8 bases. After removal of 8 bases from V and 1 base from J, the junction contained 9 bases not matched to a gene. This CDR3 region has 15 residues. The germline V gene encodes CDR1 MDHEN and CDR2 SYDVKM. The CDR3 is CASSFRGRWNTEAFF. CDR3 coding DNA: TGTGCCAGCTCCTTCAGGGGGCGCTGGAACACTGAAGCTTTCTTT.

This clone was picked up many times. The chain recombines TRBV12-5 with TRBJ1-1, with 7 bases aligning to TRBD1. CDR1 LGHNT and CDR2 FRNRAP come from the germline V gene. V dropped 6 bases and J dropped 4; count of bases not matched to a gene: 8. There are 14 residues in the CDR3. CDR3 DNA sequence: TGTGCTAGTGGCTTTAATGGACAGGCCACTGAAGCTTTCTTT. It codes for CASGFNGQATEAFF.

The V and J genes are TRBV21-1 and TRBJ1-2; TRBD1, the table's D call, lacks a check against the DNA. TRBV21-1 is shown as a pseudogene. The CDR3 totals 15 residues. CDR3 bases: TGTGCCAGCAGCGCGCTGACAGGGGAGAGGTATGGCTACACCTTC. Protein product: CASSALTGERYGYTF.

The chain is built from TRBV6-5 and TRBJ2-3; D is unclear. The ends were cut back, 4 bases at V and 1 base at J, with 6 bases in the middle. This CDR3 has 13 residues. Germline CDR1 MNHEY, CDR2 SVGAGI. The CDR3 here is CASSSGRTDTQYF. CDR3 bases: TGTGCCAGCAGTTCGGGTCGCACAGATACGCAGTATTTT.

The J gene is TRBJ2-2, the V gene TRBV4-2; D is possibly TRBD1 (6 bases). Germline CDR1 and CDR2: LGHNA and YNFKEQ. The V gene lost 4 bases and the J gene lost 6 bases, with 9 bases spanning the gap. There are 13 residues in the CDR3. The CDR3 bases are TGTGCCAGCAGCCCCGACAGGCCCGGGGAGCTGTTTTTT. Translating gives CASSPDRPGELFF.

The chain recombines TRBV15 with TRBJ2-7; TRBD1 matches 7 bases. V was clipped by 8 bases and J by 5 bases; unmatched bases: 12. Germline V gene sequence: CDR1 LNHNV, CDR2 YYDKDF (reference sequence). The CDR3 sequence is 14 residues long. The CDR3 DNA is TGTGCCACCGTCTTCTACAGGGGTAAGAACGAGCAGTACTTC. Protein sequence: CATVFYRGKNEQYF. The full variable domain, rest sourced from reference TRBV15 and TRBJ2-7, is DAMVIQNPRYQVTQFGKPVTLSCSQTLNHNVMYWYQQKSSQAPKLLFHYYDKDFNNEADTPDNFQSRRPNTSFCFLDIRSPGLGDTAMYLCATVFYRGKNEQYFGPGTRLTVT.

The genes are TRBV12-5 and TRBJ2-2; D remains ambiguous. Trimming pared 4 bases from V and 4 bases from J, leaving 10 bases between. Germline V gene sequence: CDR1 LGHNT, CDR2 FRNRAP. The CDR3 totals 14 residues. The CDR3 coding sequence is TGTGCTAGTGGTTCCCTGTCTCCCACCGGGGAGCTGTTTTTT. Translating gives CASGSLSPTGELFF.

The chain uses TRBV5-1 and TRBJ2-1; 10 bases match TRBD2. The V and J ends lost 2 bases and 8 bases, in that order; junction bases with no gene match: 7. The CDR3 has 15 amino acids. The germline V gene has CDR1 SGHRS and CDR2 YFSETQ. CDR3 coding DNA: TGCGCCAGCAGCTTAGCGGGAGGGCCTGGAGATGAGCAGTTCTTC. It encodes CASSLAGGPGDEQFF.